This is a list of T cell receptor beta chains from one sample in a study of blood T cell repertoires in COVID-19. Method: immunoSEQ multiplex PCR; TCRdb's copy keeps in-frame clones and lacks some. The table records fewer than 300,000 clones, just under 90% of them present only once. The sequencing sample was made of peripheral blood. The receptors were sampled from a woman in her 50s with COVID-19, enrolled during active disease. CDR3s include the opening cysteine and the closing phenylalanine or tryptophan. The D gene is left open where the match is weak. Only part of the rows carry a size: once, few, many, or a class if the clone is expanded.

size: .; D: TRBD1; V: TRBV6-2/TRBV6-3; J: TRBJ2-1; DNA: TGTGCCAGCAGTTACCAGACAGGGGGCAAATTCAGCTCCTACAATGAGCAGTTCTTC; CDR3: CASSYQTGGKFSSYNEQFF
size: once; D: TRBD1; V: TRBV29-1; J: TRBJ1-2; DNA: TGCAGCGTTTCCCCGGCACAGGGGGCTAACTATGGCTACACCTTC; CDR3: CSVSPAQGANYGYTF
size: .; D: .; V: TRBV12-3/TRBV12-4; J: TRBJ1-5; DNA: TGTGCCAGCAGTTCTACGAGTCAGCCCCAGCATTTT; CDR3: CASSSTSQPQHF
size: .; D: .; V: TRBV5-1; J: TRBJ2-2; DNA: TGCGCCAGCAGCTCCGGGAGCCTAAACACCGGGGAGCTGTTTTTT; CDR3: CASSSGSLNTGELFF
size: .; D: TRBD2; V: TRBV29-1; J: TRBJ2-7; DNA: TGCAGCGTTGTATTTAGCGGGAAGTCGGAGCAGTACTTC; CDR3: CSVVFSGKSEQYF
size: .; D: TRBD1; V: TRBV5-4; J: TRBJ2-5; DNA: TGTGCCGGATGGAGACAGGGGGCATCGCAGGAGACCCAGTACTTC; CDR3: CAGWRQGASQETQYF
size: .; D: .; V: TRBV5-6; J: TRBJ1-1; DNA: TGTGCCAGCACCTCCCCCGGCGGGGAGAACACTGAAGCTTTCTTT; CDR3: CASTSPGGENTEAFF
size: .; D: TRBD1; V: TRBV27; J: TRBJ1-1; DNA: TGTGCCAGCAGGACGACAGGGTTCAACACTGAAGCTTTCTTT; CDR3: CASRTTGFNTEAFF
size: few; D: TRBD1; V: TRBV29-1; J: TRBJ1-2; DNA: TGCAGCGTCCAAGGAGGACAGGCGCTTTATGGCTACACCTTC; CDR3: CSVQGGQALYGYTF
size: .; D: TRBD1; V: TRBV7-6; J: TRBJ2-7; DNA: TGTGCCAGCAGCTTGGGACAGGGGGTTACCTACGAGCAGTACTTC; CDR3: CASSLGQGVTYEQYF
size: .; D: TRBD2; V: TRBV15; J: TRBJ2-1; DNA: TGTGCCACCGTGGAGGGCGGGAGGGTCTACAATGAGCAGTTCTTC; CDR3: CATVEGGRVYNEQFF
size: .; D: TRBD2; V: TRBV15; J: TRBJ2-5; DNA: TGTGCCACCAGCAGAGAATTAGCGGGGCAAGAGACCCAGTACTTC; CDR3: CATSRELAGQETQYF
size: .; D: .; V: TRBV7-9; J: TRBJ1-1; DNA: TGTGCCAGCAGTCGCCCCCGGGTTACTGACACTGAAGCTTTCTTT; CDR3: CASSRPRVTDTEAFF
size: .; D: TRBD1; V: TRBV6-5; J: TRBJ2-7; DNA: TGTGCCAGCAGTACCGACAGGGGTGACGACGAGCAGTACTTC; CDR3: CASSTDRGDDEQYF
size: .; D: .; V: TRBV19; J: TRBJ1-1; DNA: TGTGCCAGTAGTAGACAGAAGAACACTGAAGCTTTCTTT; CDR3: CASSRQKNTEAFF
size: .; D: TRBD1; V: TRBV2; J: TRBJ1-2; DNA: TGTGCCACCCCGGGACAGGGGAACTATGGCTACACCTTC; CDR3: CATPGQGNYGYTF
size: .; D: TRBD2; V: TRBV3-1/TRBV3-2; J: TRBJ2-1; DNA: TGTGCCAGCAGCCAAGAAGGTGGGACTAGCGGGAGGAATGAGCAGTTCTTC; CDR3: CASSQEGGTSGRNEQFF
size: few; D: .; V: TRBV4-3; J: TRBJ1-2; DNA: TGCGCCAGCAGCCAAGCGGCTCAGGGTCTATACTATGGCTACACCTTC; CDR3: CASSQAAQGLYYGYTF
size: .; D: .; V: TRBV30; J: TRBJ1-3; DNA: TGTGCCTGGACCAGCTCTGGAAACACCATATATTTT; CDR3: CAWTSSGNTIYF
size: once; D: TRBD1; V: TRBV7-7; J: TRBJ2-5; DNA: TGTGCCAGCAGCCTTGTCCAGGGGGCATCGGAGACCCAGTACTTC; CDR3: CASSLVQGASETQYF
size: .; D: .; V: TRBV27; J: TRBJ2-7; DNA: TGTGCCAGCAGTTCCCGTTACGAGCAGTACTTC; CDR3: CASSSRYEQYF
size: .; D: .; V: TRBV15; J: TRBJ2-1; DNA: TGTGCCACCAGCAGAGAAACTGGCTCCTACAATGAGCAGTTCTTC; CDR3: CATSRETGSYNEQFF
size: .; D: TRBD2; V: TRBV6-1; J: TRBJ2-3; DNA: TGTGCCAGCAGTGAGGGACTAGATGGGTCAGATACGCAGTATTTT; CDR3: CASSEGLDGSDTQYF
size: .; D: TRBD2; V: TRBV9; J: TRBJ2-1; DNA: TGTGCCAGCAGCGTAGTACTAGCGGGCGGGGGTGAGCAGTTCTTC; CDR3: CASSVVLAGGGEQFF
size: .; D: TRBD1; V: TRBV12-5; J: TRBJ1-1; DNA: TGTGCTAGTCGGTCGGCAGGGGGCGCGTGGACTGAAGCTTTCTTT; CDR3: CASRSAGGAWTEAFF
size: .; D: TRBD2; V: TRBV4-2; J: TRBJ2-5; DNA: TGTGCCAGCAGCCAAGATCCGGGGGGGCTAGCGGGACAAGAGACCCAGTACTTC; CDR3: CASSQDPGGLAGQETQYF
size: .; D: .; V: TRBV5-1; J: TRBJ2-7; DNA: TGCGCCAGCAGCCTCCCCCACGAGCAGTACTTC; CDR3: CASSLPHEQYF
size: .; D: .; V: TRBV5-5; J: TRBJ2-7; DNA: TGTGCCAGCAGCTTACCACAGGGTTTATCTTTCGGCGAGCAGTACTTC; CDR3: CASSLPQGLSFGEQYF
size: once; D: .; V: TRBV4-1; J: TRBJ2-7; DNA: TGCGCCAGCAGCCAAGACCCGGGCGGGTCCTACGAGCAGTACTTC; CDR3: CASSQDPGGSYEQYF
size: .; D: .; V: TRBV15; J: TRBJ1-3; DNA: TGTGCCACCAGCGTTTCCCGGGACTTGGGGGGAAACACCATATATTTT; CDR3: CATSVSRDLGGNTIYF
size: .; D: .; V: TRBV6-5; J: TRBJ2-1; DNA: TGTGCCAGCAGCCACGCAGGGCAGCAGTTCTTC; CDR3: CASSHAGQQFF
size: .; D: .; V: TRBV25-1; J: TRBJ1-1; DNA: TGTGCCAGCAGTGACAGTTGGGGGGGTAACACTGAAGCTTTCTTT; CDR3: CASSDSWGGNTEAFF
size: .; D: TRBD1; V: TRBV24-1; J: TRBJ2-3; DNA: TGTGCCACCATACAACAGGGGACGACAACAGATACGCAGTATTTT; CDR3: CATIQQGTTTDTQYF
size: .; D: .; V: TRBV6-5; J: TRBJ1-1; DNA: TGTGCCAGCACCCGGGGTAGAAGTTGGAACACTGAAGCTTTCTTT; CDR3: CASTRGRSWNTEAFF
size: .; D: TRBD1; V: TRBV27; J: TRBJ1-1; DNA: TGTGCCAGCAGTTCATGGACAGGGCGAAGGAACACTGAAGCTTTCTTT; CDR3: CASSSWTGRRNTEAFF
size: .; D: TRBD2; V: TRBV5-1; J: TRBJ2-2; DNA: TGCGCCAGCAGTTTTGCGGGAGTATACGGGGAGCTGTTTTTT; CDR3: CASSFAGVYGELFF
size: .; D: .; V: TRBV2; J: TRBJ2-6; DNA: TGTGCCAGCCGCAGGGTAACCTCTGGGGCCAACGTCCTGACTTTC; CDR3: CASRRVTSGANVLTF
size: .; D: .; V: TRBV19; J: TRBJ1-3; DNA: TGTGCCAGTAGCGGGACACTCGGAAACACCATATATTTT; CDR3: CASSGTLGNTIYF
size: .; D: TRBD1; V: TRBV6-5; J: TRBJ2-7; DNA: TGTGCCAGCAGTTACTCAACGGGACAGAGCTCCTACGAGCAGTACTTC; CDR3: CASSYSTGQSSYEQYF
size: .; D: TRBD1; V: TRBV7-9; J: TRBJ1-2; DNA: TGTGCCAGCAGCCAGGACAGGGATAACTATGGCTACACCTTC; CDR3: CASSQDRDNYGYTF
size: .; D: .; V: TRBV9; J: TRBJ1-1; DNA: TGTGCCAGCAGCGTAGTGCCGGTGAACACTGAAGCTTTCTTT; CDR3: CASSVVPVNTEAFF
size: once; D: .; V: TRBV5-1; J: TRBJ2-5; DNA: TGCGCCAGCAGCTGGTCCGAGCCCCGCAAAGAGACCCAGTACTTC; CDR3: CASSWSEPRKETQYF
size: .; D: .; V: TRBV4-3; J: TRBJ2-2; DNA: TGCGCCAGCAGCCTAAGACTCAGTACCGGGGAGCTGTTTTTT; CDR3: CASSLRLSTGELFF
size: .; D: .; V: TRBV5-1; J: TRBJ2-1; DNA: TGCGCCAGCAGCCCCTGGACCCGGGAATACAATGAGCAGTTCTTC; CDR3: CASSPWTREYNEQFF
size: .; D: .; V: TRBV14; J: TRBJ1-1; DNA: TGTGCCAGCAGCCCGCTTGGGGCCCTGAACACTGAAGCTTTCTTT; CDR3: CASSPLGALNTEAFF
size: .; D: .; V: TRBV6-5; J: TRBJ1-2; DNA: TGTGCCAGCAGCCCAGATCGTGATAACTATGGCTACACCTTC; CDR3: CASSPDRDNYGYTF
size: .; D: .; V: TRBV30; J: TRBJ1-1; DNA: TGTGCCTGGAGTGTAGGGCAAAGGGGGAGTGAAGCTTTCTTT; CDR3: CAWSVGQRGSEAFF
size: once; D: TRBD1; V: TRBV18; J: TRBJ1-2; DNA: TGTGCCAGCTCACCACCCTGGGACAGCTATGGCTACACCTTC; CDR3: CASSPPWDSYGYTF
size: .; D: .; V: TRBV5-1; J: TRBJ2-7; DNA: TGCGCCAGCAGCTTGGCGGAGGGGGCGCGGTACGAGCAGTACTTC; CDR3: CASSLAEGARYEQYF
size: .; D: .; V: TRBV19; J: TRBJ2-1; DNA: TGTGCCAGTAGTATTCCGAGCCAGGACGAAAGGGGGCAGTTCTTC; CDR3: CASSIPSQDERGQFF
size: .; D: TRBD1; V: TRBV10-1; J: TRBJ2-5; DNA: TGCGCCAGCAGTGAGTCAAAGGGGACAGGGCAAGAGACCCAGTACTTC; CDR3: CASSESKGTGQETQYF
size: once; D: .; V: TRBV9; J: TRBJ2-7; DNA: TGTGCCAGCAGCGTAGGGGGGGACGCTCACTACGAGCAGTACTTC; CDR3: CASSVGGDAHYEQYF
size: once; D: TRBD1; V: TRBV27; J: TRBJ1-6; DNA: TGTGCCAGCAGTTCGGGACAGTACTTTAATTCACCCCTCCACTTT; CDR3: CASSSGQYFNSPLHF